The clone carrying this TCR beta chain has more than one count but fewer than ten. This sample was included in a study of spatial heterogeneity in lung cancer. Using its own MiXCR run on the 5' RACE reads, TCRdb lists one record per CDR3 protein. The repertoire holds 90,000 to 95,000 distinct CDR3 sequences, roughly 12% seen once, with about 38% in the top ten. Indicated time point: sample taken at primary tumor resection. Samples were donated by 72 untreated early-stage non-small cell lung cancer patients. Unsorted tumor, nontumor lung tissue or cryopreserved PBMC supplied the whole RNA. Germline V CDR1 and CDR2: SEHNR, FQNEAQ (reference sequence). CDR3 length: 13 residues. V was shortened by 3 bases and J by 4 bases, with 7 bases between the two germline ends.

The V and J genes are TRBV7-9 and TRBJ1-3, with D unclear. This TCR came from a male donor with early-stage non-small cell lung cancer. Sequenced here: PBMCs, sampled at surgery. Here the CDR3 reads CASSLDSGNTIYF. CDR3 in DNA: TGTGCCAGCAGCTTGGATTCCGGAAACACCATATATTTT. The full variable domain, completed using reference TRBV7-9 and TRBJ1-3, is DTGVSQNPRHKITKRGQNVTFRCDPISEHNRLYWYRQTLGQGPEFLTYFQNEAQLEKSRLLSDRFSAERPKGSFSTLEIQRTEQGDSAMYLCASSLDSGNTIYFGEGSWLTVV.